The present T cell receptor beta chain was sequenced within a study of cytomegalovirus exposure and HLA in healthy donors. Germline assignment: CDR1 SEHNR and CDR2 FQNEAQ (reference sequence). This CDR3 is 17 amino acids long. Trimming removed 5 bases from V and 0 bases from J; junction bases left unmatched: 12. The count of this clone is one. The antigen remains unidentified. Study-wide findings and caveats: Altogether, 160 or so TCR beta chains were recorded as cytomegalovirus-associated. In an earlier analysis, about 87% or about 30%: the productive usage of most TCR beta V segments.

It was with 60 Vbeta and 13 Jbeta primers that the PCR ran. Generated by immunoSEQ multiplex PCR, the TCRdb table keeps only in-frame clones and is missing some. The sample lists around 170,000 clones, 77% occurring once. This chain connects TRBV7-9 to TRBJ2-7, with 8 bases identical to TRBD2. The TCR was taken from a man between 18 and 29 years old in good health and CMV-seronegative. The sequenced material came from PBMCs. CDR3 DNA: TGTGCCAGCAGCACCGGCCTAGCGGGTCTAAGCTCCTACGAGCAGTACTTC. This sequence encodes CASSTGLAGLSSYEQYF.